This TCR beta chain was observed in a study of beta chain features in type 1 diabetes. As to this clone: Its antigen is undetermined.

Notes on the study in general: When Type 1 diabetes patients were examined, their TCRB CDR3s proved moderately but significantly shorter in all four CD4+ subsets. Type 1 diabetes patients had VDJ junctions that carried fewer insertions and more deletions.

The CDR3 length is 15 residues. The germline CDR1 and CDR2 sequences are LGHNA and YSLEER. V was pared by 3 bases and J by 2 bases, with 5 bases of the junction left unmatched. The investigators reverse transcribed all of the isolated RNA, so they sequenced expressed TCRB transcripts. Approximately 4 million reads was the average for naive, central memory and regulatory T cell samples. TCRdb's table, derived via immunoSEQ multiplex PCR, lists solely in-frame clones and lacks some. The repertoire holds 970,000 or so clones, 15% to 20% seen once, with about 0.02% in the top ten. This chain links TRBV4-3 with TRBJ2-7, with 9 positions matching TRBD2. The receptor was isolated from a young woman in good health. What was sequenced was naive CD4+ T cells from blood. CDR3 in DNA: TGCGCCAGCAGCCATAGCCTAGCGGGACCCTACGAGCAGTACTTC. This translates into CASSHSLAGPYEQYF.